A single sample is the source of the 30 T cell receptor beta chains below, sequenced in a study of blood T cell repertoires in COVID-19. Assay used: immunoSEQ multiplex PCR; TCRdb lists only in-frame clones, some missing. Among just under 40,000 clones listed, 87% were seen once. What was sequenced was peripheral blood. These receptors were collected from a middle-aged man with active or convalescent COVID-19.

V gene TRBV2 combines with J gene TRBJ2-1, with D perhaps matching TRBD2 (5 bases). CDR1 and CDR2 from the germline V gene are SNHLY and FYNNEI. With 2 bases removed from V and 8 bases from J, the gap between germline ends came to 10 bases. The CDR3 runs 13 residues. CDR3 in amino acids: CASSEPPGDEQFF. CDR3 DNA sequence: TGTGCCAGCAGTGAACCCCCCGGGGATGAGCAGTTCTTC.

The V gene is TRBV5-1, the J gene TRBJ1-1; D ambiguous. The germline V and J ends were trimmed by 4 bases and 2 bases, with 15 bases remaining between them. The CDR3 contains 15 residues. Germline CDR1 reads SGHRS; CDR2 reads YFSETQ. In DNA form, the CDR3 reads TGCGCCAGCAGCCCGTCTCCCTTCACAAACACTGAAGCTTTCTTT. This codes for CASSPSPFTNTEAFF.

The chain combines TRBV5-1 with TRBJ2-7; D unclear. The CDR3 totals 12 residues. V dropped 5 bases and J dropped 3 bases, with 9 bases sitting between them. The germline gives CDR1 SGHRS, CDR2 YFSETQ. The CDR3 sequence: CASRISGYEQYF. In nucleotides, the CDR3 is TGCGCCAGCAGAATTTCGGGCTACGAGCAGTACTTC.

This clone was observed a few times. The CDR3 here is CAINPENTGELFF. DNA of the CDR3: TGTGCCATCAACCCAGAGAACACCGGGGAGCTGTTTTTT. The chain links TRBV10-3 to TRBJ2-2; no firm D call. V was clipped by 7 bases and J by 1 base, with 7 bases between them. The CDR3 has 13 amino acids. Germline V gene data show CDR1 as ENHRY and CDR2 as SYGVKD.

The CDR3 region has the DNA TGTGCCAGCAGTCGGAACAGGGAGCACCAGCATTTT. It specifies CASSRNREHQHF. The chain couples TRBV6-5 to TRBJ1-5, with TRBD1 as a possible D gene (6 bases). This CDR3 is built from 12 residues. Germline CDR1 is MNHEY and CDR2 is SVGAGI. Trimming removed 5 bases from V and 12 bases from J, with 14 bases in between.

This clone was seen a single time. The V call is TRBV13, the J call TRBJ2-2; 7 nucleotides line up with TRBD2. The germline V gene encodes CDR1 PRHDT and CDR2 FYEKMQ (reference sequence). The V and J ends lost 5 bases and 4 bases, in that order; junction bases with no gene match: 7. The length of the CDR3 is 15 residues. The CDR3 DNA follows: TGTGCCAGCAGCAAACTTACTAGCGCCACCGGGGAGCTGTTTTTT. Its protein product is CASSKLTSATGELFF.

This rearrangement joins TRBV18 to TRBJ1-6; D is perhaps TRBD1 (6 bases). Germline assignment: CDR1 KGHSH and CDR2 LQKENI. The length of the CDR3 is 16 residues. With 2 bases removed from V and 9 bases from J, the gap between germline ends came to 17 bases. This CDR3 is CASSPSVGRGSSPLHF. The CDR3 nucleotides read TGTGCCAGCTCACCATCTGTCGGCAGGGGTAGTTCACCCCTCCACTTT.

This clone is a singleton in its sample. V and J are TRBV6-5 and TRBJ1-6, with D unresolved. V was trimmed by 0 bases and J by 6 bases, leaving 9 bases between them. This CDR3 is 15 amino acids long. CDR1 is MNHEY, CDR2 SVGAGI, per germline. This CDR3 is CASSYSAVPNSPLHF. CDR3 DNA: TGTGCCAGCAGTTACTCGGCAGTACCTAATTCACCCCTCCACTTT.

This chain uses TRBV18 with TRBJ1-1; 11 positions match TRBD1. CDR3 size: 13 residues. CDR1 KGHSH and CDR2 LQKENI come from the germline V gene. Trimming cost V 3 bases and J 10 bases; bases outside gene matches: 4. DNA for the CDR3: TGTGCCAGCTCACCGGGACAGGGGGGCGTAGCTTTCTTT. Translated: CASSPGQGGVAFF.

The chain combines TRBV28 with TRBJ2-7; D ambiguous. Looked up from germline, CDR1 is MDHEN and CDR2 is SYDVKM. V was cut by 8 bases and J by 6 bases, with 17 bases left in between. This CDR3 comprises 13 residues. DNA for the CDR3: TGTGCCAGCTTCTCCCCCTCTCCCCCCGAGCAGTACTTC. Residues: CASFSPSPPEQYF.

In its sample, this clone was seen a few times. The gene calls are TRBV9 and TRBJ1-3, with TRBD1 as a possible D gene (5 bases). CDR1 SGDLS and CDR2 YYNGEE come from the germline V gene. The germline V and J ends were trimmed by 0 bases and 4 bases, with 14 bases remaining between them. The CDR3 loop spans 16 amino acids. As DNA, the CDR3 is TGTGCCAGCAGCGTAGAAGTTGTAGGGGTCGGAAACACCATATATTTT. Its protein product is CASSVEVVGVGNTIYF.

The rearrangement uses TRBV7-9 and TRBJ1-1; tentatively, D is TRBD1 (5 bases). V dropped 2 bases and J dropped 5 bases, with 9 bases sitting between them. The CDR3 is 13 amino acids. From germline, CDR1 is SEHNR and CDR2 FQNEAQ (reference sequence). Here the CDR3 reads CASSLSGVTEAFF. CDR3 nucleotides: TGTGCCAGCAGCTTATCGGGGGTAACTGAAGCTTTCTTT.

This chain links TRBV29-1 with TRBJ2-3, with D unresolved. The germline gives CDR1 SQVTM, CDR2 ANQGSEA. V lost 2 bases and J lost 2, with 14 bases in between. This CDR3 is 15 amino acids long. The DNA for the CDR3 is TGCAGCGTTGAACCGACTCGCAACCCCACAGATACGCAGTATTTT. It specifies CSVEPTRNPTDTQYF.

The CDR3 bases are TGTGCCAGCAGCACCGCTAGCGGACGCACAGATACGCAGTATTTT. Residues: CASSTASGRTDTQYF. The rearrangement joins TRBV9 to TRBJ2-3, with 7 bases fitting TRBD2. CDR3 length: 15 residues. Germline CDR1 is SGDLS and CDR2 is YYNGEE. Trimming took 4 bases from V and 1 from J; bases not matched to a gene: 6. Using reference TRBV9 and TRBJ2-3 for the parts outside the CDR3, the full variable domain is DSGVTQTPKHLITATGQRVTLRCSPRSGDLSVYWYQQSLDQGLQFLIQYYNGEERAKGNILERFSAQQFPDLHSELNLSSLELGDSALYFCASSTASGRTDTQYFGPGTRLTVL.

The rearrangement uses TRBV14 and TRBJ2-2; D not certain. Germline values: CDR1 SGHDN, CDR2 FVKESK. The V gene lost 4 bases and the J gene lost 1 base, with 7 bases spanning the gap. This CDR3 has 14 residues. CDR3 in amino acids: CASSLRQNTGELFF. In nucleotides, the CDR3 is TGTGCCAGCAGCCTCCGACAGAACACCGGGGAGCTGTTTTTT.

This chain uses TRBV29-1 with TRBJ1-2; 7 nucleotides agree with TRBD1. The V segment lost 4 bases and the J segment 0 bases; nucleotides outside the gene matches: 5. The CDR3 runs 14 residues. Germline CDR1 and CDR2: SQVTM and ANQGSEA. The CDR3 protein is CSVGAGGANYGYTF. CDR3 in DNA: TGCAGCGTTGGGGCAGGGGGAGCTAACTATGGCTACACCTTC. Full variable domain (outside the CDR3, taken from reference TRBV29-1 and TRBJ1-2): SAVISQKPSRDICQRGTSLTIQCQVDSQVTMMFWYRQQPGQSLTLIATANQGSEATYESGFVIDKFPISRPNLTFSTLTVSNMSPEDSSIYLCSVGAGGANYGYTFGSGTRLTVV.

The rearrangement links TRBV9 to TRBJ2-2; 9 nucleotides align to TRBD2. The CDR3 length is 15 residues. The V gene end was trimmed by 4 bases and the J gene end by 4 bases; junction bases not matched to a gene: 5. Germline CDR1 is SGDLS and CDR2 is YYNGEE. Here the CDR3 reads CASSPRTSVTGELFF. The CDR3 DNA reads TGTGCCAGCAGCCCCCGGACTAGCGTCACCGGGGAGCTGTTTTTT.

The V gene is TRBV11-1, the J gene TRBJ2-1, with a weak D call TRBD2 (6 bases). V dropped 0 bases and J dropped 7 bases, with 7 bases sitting between them. CDR3 length: 13 amino acids. Looked up from germline, CDR1 is SGHAT and CDR2 is FQDESV (reference sequence). CDR3 loop: CASSLAGGNEQFF. DNA for the CDR3: TGTGCCAGCAGCTTAGCCGGGGGTAATGAGCAGTTCTTC.

V is TRBV5-1 and J is TRBJ1-3, with D uncertain. The CDR3 is made up of 13 amino acids. Germline CDR1 reads SGHRS; CDR2 reads YFSETQ. Trimming took off 0 bases at V and 4 bases at J, with 5 bases between the two ends. The chain's CDR3 is CASSLAGGNTIYF. The CDR3 region has the DNA TGCGCCAGCAGCTTGGCAGGAGGAAACACCATATATTTT.

A remark on this clone: One end of the junction fails to match germline, which may point to a read error. V is TRBV7-7 and J is TRBJ2-1; 10 bases are a match to TRBD1. CDR3 length: 15 residues. Germline CDR1 is SSHAT and CDR2 is FNYEAQ (reference sequence). CDR3 sequence: CASSDPGQGFNEQFF. DNA for the CDR3: TGTGCTAGCAGCGACCCGGGACAGGGGTTCAATGAGCAGTTCTTC.

The genes are TRBV19 and TRBJ2-3; 8 nucleotides match TRBD1. The length of the CDR3 is 16 residues. The junction had 11 bases not matched to a gene; V was cut back by 5 bases and J by 4 bases. Germline V gives CDR1 LNHDA, CDR2 SQIVND (reference sequence). The CDR3 coding sequence is TGTGCCAGTAGTCCTGACAGGGGCGGAGGTGCAGATACGCAGTATTTT. It yields the protein CASSPDRGGGADTQYF.

This chain links TRBV19 with TRBJ1-2, with 8 bases aligning to TRBD1. The germline CDR1 and CDR2 sequences are LNHDA and SQIVND (reference sequence). With 4 bases clipped from V and 0 bases from J, the junction kept 7 bases outside the gene matches. CDR3 length equals 16 residues. Here the CDR3 reads CASSTRRQGTNYGYTF. In DNA, the CDR3 is TGTGCCAGTAGTACCCGGAGACAGGGGACTAACTATGGCTACACCTTC.

V gene TRBV7-2 combines with J gene TRBJ2-6; no firm D call. The CDR3 loop spans 15 amino acids. V lost 5 bases and J 2 bases, leaving 10 bases between the germline ends. In germline, CDR1 is SGHTA, CDR2 FQGNSA. DNA for the CDR3: TGTGCCAGCAGCCCGCCCGGTCCTGGGGCCAACGTCCTGACTTTC. It codes for CASSPPGPGANVLTF.

This chain links TRBV27 with TRBJ2-2; weak D call: TRBD1 (6 bases). The CDR3 spans 15 residues. The germline V and J ends were trimmed by 2 bases and 7 bases, with 14 bases remaining between them. CDR1 MNHEY and CDR2 SMNVEV come from the germline V gene (reference sequence). CDR3 sequence reads: CASSLAFRGHGELFF. CDR3 nucleotides: TGTGCCAGCAGTTTAGCTTTCAGGGGCCACGGGGAGCTGTTTTTT.

CDR3 in DNA: TGTGCCAGCAGGGGGGGGCATAATTCACCCCTCCACTTT. This gives the protein CASRGGHNSPLHF. The gene calls are TRBV28 and TRBJ1-6; the D gene is possibly TRBD1 (6 bases). Between the trimmed V and J ends, which lost 6 bases and 5 bases, there was a span of 8 bases. The germline V gene encodes CDR1 MDHEN and CDR2 SYDVKM. The CDR3 loop spans 13 amino acids.

The rearrangement joins TRBV19 to TRBJ2-7, with 7 bases identical to TRBD1. The germline V gene encodes CDR1 LNHDA and CDR2 SQIVND (reference sequence). V lost 6 bases, J lost 4 bases, and 9 bases stayed unmatched. CDR3 length: 14 residues. CDR3: CASSPQGRLYEQYF. The CDR3 nucleotides are TGTGCCAGTAGCCCACAGGGGCGGTTATACGAGCAGTACTTC.

The chain has TRBV27 and TRBJ2-7, with D perhaps matching TRBD2 (5 bases). With 2 bases removed from V and 6 bases from J, the gap between germline ends came to 8 bases. Germline assignment: CDR1 MNHEY and CDR2 SMNVEV (reference sequence). The length of the CDR3 is 12 residues. The CDR3 nucleotides read TGTGCCAGCAGTTTAAACGGGATCGAGCAGTACTTC. Translation: CASSLNGIEQYF.

J is TRBJ2-3 and V is TRBV11-3, with a possible D match to TRBD1 (6 bases). The CDR3 has 14 amino acids. The V end lost 5 bases, the J end lost 3 bases, and 12 bases lay between the germline ends. Germline V CDR1 and CDR2: SGHNT, YENEEA. CDR3 amino acids: CASSKGQGTDTQYF. The CDR3 nucleotides are TGTGCCAGCAGCAAGGGGCAGGGGACAGATACGCAGTATTTT.

The chain recombines TRBV6-5 with TRBJ1-5; 8 positions agree with TRBD1. CDR3 length: 14 residues. Per germline, CDR1 MNHEY and CDR2 SVGAGI. After removal of 6 bases from V and 5 bases from J, the junction contained 6 bases not matched to a gene. CDR3 residues: CASSVSRGHQPQHF. CDR3 bases: TGTGCCAGCAGCGTTTCCAGGGGGCATCAGCCCCAGCATTTT.

The chain has TRBV7-9 and TRBJ2-5; a possible D gene is TRBD2 (5 bases). Germline V gene data show CDR1 as SEHNR and CDR2 as FQNEAQ (reference sequence). The CDR3 length is 16 residues. The ends were cut back, 1 base at V and 2 bases at J, with 14 bases in the middle. The CDR3 DNA reads as TGTGCCAGCAGCTTAGTGCGTAGAGGGCAGCAAGAGACCCAGTACTTC. Protein: CASSLVRRGQQETQYF.